This T cell receptor beta chain was captured in a study of early T cells in non-severe SARS-CoV-2 infection. This CDR3 region has 15 residues. V lost 0 bases, J lost 3 bases, and 4 bases stayed unmatched. Germline V gene sequence: CDR1 SGHKS, CDR2 YYEKEE (reference sequence). This clonotype was found a few times. MiXCR, applied by TCRdb to the 5' RACE reads, yields one record per CDR3 protein. The repertoire consists of roughly 51,000 distinct CDR3 sequences, with roughly 11% occurring once and the leading ten covering roughly 10%. The sequencing input was whole blood. This receptor was taken from an adult who was a healthcare worker with PCR-confirmed SARS-CoV-2 infection or an uninfected control (not recorded which). This chain joins TRBV5-5 and TRBJ1-2, with 8 positions matching TRBD1. The CDR3 spells CASSLGPTGDYGYTF. The CDR3 bases are TGTGCCAGCAGCTTGGGGCCGACAGGGGACTATGGCTACACCTTC.